The next 21 T cell receptor beta chains were all read from a single sample in a study of shared clonotypes between healthy human individuals. Method: immunoSEQ multiplex PCR; TCRdb's copy keeps in-frame clones and lacks some. In the table there are a few million clones, under 95% of which are singletons. Sequencing used naive CD4+ T cells from PBMCs. As for subset: CD45RA+ positively selected. The receptors come from a man younger than 35 in good health. Some clones in this sample may be carry-over from other donors' samples.

This rearrangement joins TRBV29-1 to TRBJ2-3; D possibly uses TRBD1 or TRBD2 (5 bases each). CDR1 is SQVTM and CDR2 is ANQGSEA in the germline V gene. V lost 6 bases, J lost 2 bases, and 12 bases lay in between. The CDR3 has 13 amino acids. The CDR3 loop is CSVTGTLTDTQYF. CDR3 coding DNA: TGCAGCGTGACCGGGACCCTCACAGATACGCAGTATTTT.

This chain links TRBV11-2 with TRBJ2-6; 10 bases agree with TRBD1. Losses at the gene ends were 5 bases for V and 0 bases for J; bases not matched to a gene: 4. Germline lookup yields CDR1 SGHAT and CDR2 FQNNGV. This CDR3 contains 17 residues. The DNA for the CDR3 is TGTGCCAGCAGCCGACAGGGGGCTCTCTCTGGGGCCAACGTCCTGACTTTC. Translating gives CASSRQGALSGANVLTF.

Worth noting for this clone: The sample carries other DNA sequences with the same CDR3. J is TRBJ2-3 and V is TRBV5-1, with 7 bases matching TRBD2. CDR3 length: 16 residues. Germline V gene data show CDR1 as SGHRS and CDR2 as YFSETQ. J was trimmed by 0 bases and V by 1 base; bases with no gene match: 5. The CDR3: CASSLPLASSTDTQYF. The CDR3, as DNA: TGCGCCAGCAGCTTGCCACTAGCGTCTAGCACAGATACGCAGTATTTT. Together with reference TRBV5-1 and TRBJ2-3, the CDR3 gives the full variable domain: KAGVTQTPRYLIKTRGQQVTLSCSPISGHRSVSWYQQTPGQGLQFLFEYFSETQRNKGNFPGRFSGRQFSNSRSEMNVSTLELGDSALYLCASSLPLASSTDTQYFGPGTRLTVL.

This clone was seen only a few times. The chain links TRBV28 to TRBJ1-1; a possible D gene is TRBD1 (5 bases). This CDR3 is built from 12 residues. V was cut by 7 bases and J by 8 bases, with 14 bases left in between. The germline V gene has CDR1 MDHEN and CDR2 SYDVKM. CDR3 sequence: CASIRGRGEAFF. CDR3 in DNA: TGTGCCAGCATACGAGGGAGGGGAGAAGCTTTCTTT.

A single count supports this clone. The chain combines TRBV15 with TRBJ2-1; no clear D gene. Germline-derived CDR1 and CDR2 are LNHNV and YYDKDF (reference sequence). The CDR3 sequence is 12 residues long. V was clipped by 4 bases and J by 5 bases, with 6 bases between them. The CDR3 sequence is CATSTNNNEQFF. The CDR3 DNA reads as TGTGCCACCAGCACAAATAACAATGAGCAGTTCTTC.

V and J are TRBV6-6 and TRBJ1-4, with D possibly being TRBD1 (6 bases). V was clipped by 2 bases and J by 2 bases, with 12 bases between them. CDR1 and CDR2 (germline): MNHNY, SVGAGI (reference sequence). The CDR3 consists of 16 residues. The CDR3 sequence: CASSYVRGGTNEKLFF. CDR3 DNA: TGTGCCAGCAGTTACGTCCGAGGGGGGACTAATGAAAAACTGTTTTTT.

The J gene is TRBJ2-1, the V gene TRBV10-2; 12 bases are a match to TRBD2. The germline V gene encodes CDR1 WSHSY and CDR2 SAAADI. V lost 4 bases, J lost 4 bases, and 8 bases stayed unmatched. There are 17 residues in the CDR3. CDR3 nucleotide sequence: TGCGCCAGCAGTGGATCCGGGACTAGCGGGCTATACAATGAGCAGTTCTTC. Amino acid sequence: CASSGSGTSGLYNEQFF.

The gene calls are TRBV18 and TRBJ1-1; 9 nucleotides agree with TRBD1. The trim removed 8 bases at V and 4 bases at J, leaving 11 bases unmatched. CDR3 length: 15 residues. Germline V CDR1 and CDR2: KGHSH, LQKENI. The chain's CDR3 is CASRDRDRESTEAFF. The CDR3 DNA follows: TGTGCCAGCAGAGACCGGGACAGGGAGAGCACTGAAGCTTTCTTT.

This chain joins TRBV21-1 and TRBJ2-5; the table names TRBD1, a call not compared with the DNA. TRBV21-1 is flagged as a pseudogene. This CDR3 contains 18 residues. The CDR3 DNA reads as TGTGCCAGCAGCAAAGAGGGGACAGGGGGTTTGGGGCAAGAGACCCAGTACTTC. It translates to CASSKEGTGGLGQETQYF.

The chain is built from TRBV5-1 and TRBJ1-3, with no clear D. This CDR3 contains 14 residues. Germline values: CDR1 SGHRS, CDR2 YFSETQ. V lost 4 bases, J lost 2 bases, and 10 bases lay in between. The DNA for the CDR3 is TGCGCCAGCAGCCAACGGGCAGCTGGAAACACCATATATTTT. This sequence encodes CASSQRAAGNTIYF. The whole variable domain, filled in from reference TRBV5-1 and TRBJ1-3, reads KAGVTQTPRYLIKTRGQQVTLSCSPISGHRSVSWYQQTPGQGLQFLFEYFSETQRNKGNFPGRFSGRQFSNSRSEMNVSTLELGDSALYLCASSQRAAGNTIYFGEGSWLTVV.

The CDR3 region has the DNA TGTGCCAGCAGTTTCCGGGACAGGGGTGAAAAACTGTTTTTT. Amino acids: CASSFRDRGEKLFF. The rearrangement links TRBV27 to TRBJ1-4; 10 nucleotides align to TRBD1. Germline CDR1 is MNHEY and CDR2 is SMNVEV (reference sequence). CDR3 length equals 14 residues. V lost 3 bases, J lost 7 bases, and 2 bases stayed unmatched.

The chain has TRBV28 and TRBJ2-7; 13 bases fit TRBD2. CDR1 and CDR2 (germline): MDHEN, SYDVKM. The ends lost 6 bases at V and 6 bases at J; junction bases unmatched: 2. The CDR3 sequence is 13 residues long. The DNA of the CDR3 is TGTGCCAGCAGCGGGACTAGCGGGACCGAGCAGTACTTC. Translated, it gives CASSGTSGTEQYF. The complete variable domain, with remaining parts taken from reference TRBV28 and TRBJ2-7, reads DVKVTQSSRYLVKRTGEKVFLECVQDMDHENMFWYRQDPGLGLRLIYFSYDVKMKEKGDIPEGYSVSREKKERFSLILESASTNQTSMYLCASSGTSGTEQYFGPGTRLTVT.

The chain couples TRBV4-1 to TRBJ1-5, with D possibly matching TRBD1 (6 bases). Trimming pared 4 bases from V and 2 bases from J, leaving 15 bases between. The length of the CDR3 is 16 residues. Germline V gives CDR1 MGHRA, CDR2 YSYEKL. CDR3 residues: CASSLGGREGNQPQHF. CDR3 sequence (DNA): TGCGCCAGCAGCCTGGGGGGCAGGGAGGGCAATCAGCCCCAGCATTTT.

The chain uses TRBV5-6 and TRBJ1-2; D gene uncertain. CDR3 size: 14 residues. V dropped 2 bases and J dropped 9 bases, with 17 bases sitting between them. Per germline, CDR1 SGHDT and CDR2 YYEEEE. The CDR3 DNA is TGTGCCAGCAGCTTCTATAATTCGCGATCGAGCTACACCTTC. It translates to CASSFYNSRSSYTF.

The rearrangement joins TRBV5-4 to TRBJ2-3, with TRBD2 identical over 7 bases. J was trimmed by 2 bases and V by 6 bases; bases with no gene match: 9. This CDR3 has 15 residues. Per germline, CDR1 SGHNT and CDR2 YYREEE (reference sequence). The CDR3 sequence is CASNLPGRSTDTQYF. The DNA of the CDR3 is TGTGCCAGCAACCTACCCGGGAGGTCCACAGATACGCAGTATTTT.

The chain recombines TRBV2 with TRBJ1-1; D is perhaps TRBD1 (5 bases). Germline CDR1 SNHLY, CDR2 FYNNEI. The ends were cut back, 7 bases at V and 9 bases at J, with 21 bases in the middle. The CDR3 extends over 14 amino acids. The CDR3, as DNA: TGTGCCAGCATGAATGCCAGGGAGAGATATAAAGCTTTCTTT. Translating gives CASMNARERYKAFF.

This sequence joins TRBV28 and TRBJ2-3; the match to TRBD2 covers 8 bases. The CDR3 contains 18 residues. CDR1 is MDHEN and CDR2 is SYDVKM in the germline V gene. Trimming took 6 bases from V and 5 from J; bases not matched to a gene: 19. The CDR3 DNA reads TGTGCCAGCAGCTATAGAATAGCGGGACGGACGAGGAGAGATACGCAGTATTTT. Its protein is CASSYRIAGRTRRDTQYF.

J is TRBJ1-3 and V is TRBV6-5; maybe TRBD1 (6 bases). The CDR3 covers 14 residues. Germline V gives CDR1 MNHEY, CDR2 SVGAGI. V was shortened by 5 bases and J by 4 bases, with 12 bases between the two germline ends. CDR3 protein: CASSAPGTGNTIYF. CDR3 nucleotide sequence: TGTGCCAGCAGTGCCCCAGGGACAGGAAACACCATATATTTT.

Of note for this clone: This CDR3 is also generated by other DNA sequences in the sample. The V and J genes are TRBV2 and TRBJ1-5; D gene ambiguous. The ends were cut back, 3 bases at V and 2 bases at J, with 11 bases in the middle. CDR3 length equals 15 residues. Germline CDR1 and CDR2: SNHLY and FYNNEI. CDR3 loop: CASSEWGVGNQPQHF. For the CDR3, the DNA is TGTGCCAGCAGTGAGTGGGGTGTGGGCAATCAGCCCCAGCATTTT.

This clone occurred once. V gene TRBV5-4 combines with J gene TRBJ2-5; D is ambiguous. V was cut by 5 bases and J by 0 bases, with 11 bases left in between. This CDR3 region has 14 residues. In germline, CDR1 is SGHNT, CDR2 YYREEE (reference sequence). The CDR3 nucleotides read TGTGCCAGCAGGGATACAGTTTACCAAGAGACCCAGTACTTC. Its translation is CASRDTVYQETQYF.

The V gene is TRBV6-5, the J gene TRBJ2-1; D remains unclear. Trimming stripped 2 bases from V and 6 bases from J, with 8 bases between. From germline, CDR1 is MNHEY and CDR2 SVGAGI. The CDR3 contains 13 residues. The CDR3 is CASSYLSGNEQFF. CDR3 nucleotide sequence: TGTGCCAGCAGTTACCTTTCTGGCAATGAGCAGTTCTTC.